This T cell receptor (beta chain) originates from a study of blood T cell repertoires in COVID-19. This table comes from immunoSEQ multiplex PCR, and its TCRdb copy is limited to in-frame clones, with some not included. The sample lists some 60,000 clones, more than 90% seen once, with approximately 2.1% in the top ten. The sequence was collected from a man aged 55 to 70 with acute or convalescent COVID-19. Sequencing was done on a sample of peripheral blood.

The CDR3 reads CASSLGERGYTF. Here the CDR3 DNA reads TGTGCCAGCAGTTTAGGCGAGCGTGGCTACACCTTC. This chain joins TRBV6-2 or TRBV6-3 and TRBJ1-2, with D hard to call. The CDR3 spans 12 residues. The V and J ends lost 4 bases and 7 bases respectively, with 10 bases between them. Germline V gene data show CDR1 as MNHEY and CDR2 as SVGEGT.